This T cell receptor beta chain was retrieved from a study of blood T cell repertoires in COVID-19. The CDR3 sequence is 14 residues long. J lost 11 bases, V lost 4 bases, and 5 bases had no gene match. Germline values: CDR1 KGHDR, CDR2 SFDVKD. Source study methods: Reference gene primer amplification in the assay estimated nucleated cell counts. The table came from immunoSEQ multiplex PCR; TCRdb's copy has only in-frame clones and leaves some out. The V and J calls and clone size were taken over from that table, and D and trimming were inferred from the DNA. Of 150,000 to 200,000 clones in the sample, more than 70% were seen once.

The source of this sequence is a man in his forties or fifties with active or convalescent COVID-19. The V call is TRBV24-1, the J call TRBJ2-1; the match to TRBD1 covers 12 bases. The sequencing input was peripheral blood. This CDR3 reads CATSETGTGGKQFF. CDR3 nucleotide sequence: TGTGCCACCAGTGAGACCGGGACAGGGGGCAAGCAGTTCTTC.